This T cell receptor (beta chain) was sequenced during a study of STAT5B mutations in CD4+ large granular lymphocyte leukemia. Sequencing was at survey level. Sequencing was performed with immunoSEQ multiplex PCR; in TCRdb, only in-frame clones are kept and a portion is missing. The table lists 31,000 or so clones, about 70% of them singletons. Germline V CDR1 and CDR2: SGHRS, YFSETQ. Unmatched junction bases numbered 10, after V lost 4 bases and J lost 10 bases. The CDR3 is made up of 16 amino acids. This rearrangement joins TRBV5-1 to TRBJ2-1, with 14 bases lining up with TRBD2. The source is a human donor in good health. Sequenced: CD4+ T cells from blood buffy coats. The CDR3: CASSIPGLAGAEEQFF. The CDR3 nucleotides read TGCGCCAGCAGCATCCCGGGACTAGCGGGGGCGGAGGAGCAGTTCTTC.